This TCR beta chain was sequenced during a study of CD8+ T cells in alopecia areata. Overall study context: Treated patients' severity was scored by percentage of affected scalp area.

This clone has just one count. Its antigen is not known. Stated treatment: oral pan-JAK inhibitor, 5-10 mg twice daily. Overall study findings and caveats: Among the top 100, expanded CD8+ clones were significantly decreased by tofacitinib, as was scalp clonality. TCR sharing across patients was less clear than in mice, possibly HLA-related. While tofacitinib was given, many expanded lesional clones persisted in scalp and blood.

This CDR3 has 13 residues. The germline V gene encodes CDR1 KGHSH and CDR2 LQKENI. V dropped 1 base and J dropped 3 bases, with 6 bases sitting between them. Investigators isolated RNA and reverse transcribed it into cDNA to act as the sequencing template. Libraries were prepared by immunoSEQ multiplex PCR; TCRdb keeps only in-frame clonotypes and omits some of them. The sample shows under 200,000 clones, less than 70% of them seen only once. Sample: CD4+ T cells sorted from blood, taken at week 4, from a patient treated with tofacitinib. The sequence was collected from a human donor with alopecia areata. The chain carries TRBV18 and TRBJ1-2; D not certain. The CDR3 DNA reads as TGTGCCAGCTCACCACAGACGTACTATGGCTACACCTTC. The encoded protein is CASSPQTYYGYTF. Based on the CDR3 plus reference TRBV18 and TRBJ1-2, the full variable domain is NAGVMQNPRHLVRRRGQEARLRCSPMKGHSHVYWYRQLPEEGLKFMVYLQKENIIDESGMPKERFSAEFPKEGPSILRIQQVVRGDSAAYFCASSPQTYYGYTFGSGTRLTVV.